This T cell receptor (beta chain) was recorded in a study of OX40 agonist ivuxolimab in advanced cancers. Regarding the research as a whole: The costimulatory receptor OX40 (CD134) was targeted by ivuxolimab, a fully human IgG2 agonistic monoclonal antibody. Intravenous ivuxolimab was administered to patients every 2 weeks at six dose levels: 0.01, 0.1, 0.3, 1.5, 3 and 10 mg/kg. Of the 50 to 55 dose-escalation patients, hepatocellular carcinoma was present in around 20, melanoma in roughly 15, renal cell carcinoma in 9 and head and neck cancer in 9. The dose-escalation cohort was about 87% male with a mean age of about 60 years, ranging from about 20 to 80. Patients were allowed to have had prior anti-PD-1, anti-PD-L1 or anti-CTLA-4 therapy, and 40% of the dose-escalation patients had been treated with checkpoint inhibitors. Partial responses occurred in three dose-escalation patients: two with cutaneous melanoma and one with hepatocellular carcinoma. The purpose of peripheral TCRbeta sequencing was to test whether ivuxolimab changed TCR sequence diversity and led to clonal T-cell expansion. The paper describes the monotherapy dose-escalation part (N = 52 patients) of the phase I trial of ivuxolimab. What the study reported, not specific to this receptor: After ivuxolimab, more expanded clones were found on average in CD8+ T cells than in CD4+ T cells. Low levels of normalized T-cell clonal expansion were also shown by some nonresponding patients. In the 0.1-3.0 mg/kg groups, partial responders had among the lowest normalized peripheral clonal expansion, particularly in CD8+ T cells. Which antigens the clonally expanded peripheral T cells were specific for was not determined. At doses from 0.1 to 3.0 mg/kg, clonal expansion was seen in both CD4+ and CD8+ blood T cells between baseline and week 6.

The trial excluded patients who had a history of autoimmune disease or were on systemic immunosuppression. Peripheral blood for TCR sequencing was collected from all dose cohorts at baseline, on cycle 4 day 1, and on cycle 7 day 1. Samples were obtained from an open-label, multicenter, first-in-human phase I dose-escalation trial of ivuxolimab. Adults with locally advanced or metastatic melanoma, renal cell, hepatocellular, or head and neck squamous cell carcinoma were enrolled in the trial. Before TCR sequencing, CD4+ and CD8+ T cells were separately sorted from peripheral blood. As concerns this clone: Its recognized antigen is unknown. Nothing much larger sits one base from this clone, and base qualities are not available.

The CDR3 has 14 amino acids, counting the end cysteine and phenylalanine. The read is trimmed to its CDR3 DNA, 42 bases read in frame from base 1. Sequences MNHNS (CDR1) and SASEGT (CDR2) are obtained from the germline V gene. The junction carries 6 bases between V and J, which are trimmed by 0 bases and 1 base respectively. For sequencing of the TCRbeta CDR3 region, genomic DNA was extracted from the sorted cells. TCRbeta CDR3 regions were sequenced using the immunoSEQ Assay. Sourced from immuneACCESS, this table was stored by TCRdb with only in-frame sequences that have V and J called. A share of the clones is absent; for the studies checked, an unresolved V gene accounts for under half, and the remainder has no known explanation. This sample gives tens of thousands of clones in total; around 85% of them show up just once. The biggest ten clones account for about 27% of the sample.

Sequencing used CD4+ or CD8+ T cells sorted from blood, obtained in a trial of the OX40 agonist ivuxolimab. The rearranged segments are TRBV6-1 and TRBJ1-1; the D gene is not confidently resolved. The TCR sequence derives from an adult with an advanced solid tumor such as melanoma, head and neck, liver or kidney cancer. The nucleotides read TGTGCCAGCAGTGAAGCGCACGGGAACACTGAAGCTTTCTTT. Translated, this is CASSEAHGNTEAFF.